A single T cell receptor beta chain is shown here with its context. These data come from a study of T cells expressing NK-cell markers. Overall study context: Within the sequenced cohort of eight donors, seven exhibited HCMV seropositivity and one was seronegative.

CDR1 and CDR2 (germline): MGHRA, YSYEKL. The CDR3 loop spans 15 amino acids. Template switching by 5'RACE with UMIs generated the TCR beta cDNA. One entry per CDR3 protein, without DNA, is what TCRdb gives after re-calling the 5' RACE reads. Recorded for this sample: just under 150,000 distinct CDR3 sequences. The chain carries TRBV4-1 and TRBJ2-1; TCRdb names TRBD2, which stays unverified in the absence of DNA. This clonotype originated in a man younger than 30 in good health. Sequences were obtained from blood T cells: a sorted CD56 or NKG2C T cell subset, CD4+ or CD8+ T cells, or bulk PBMC T cells (not recorded which). CDR3: CASSQPGLAEGEQFF.